These 19 T cell receptor beta chains were sequenced from one sample in a study of blood T cell repertoires in COVID-19. Measured with immunoSEQ multiplex PCR; TCRdb has only the in-frame clones, and not every one. The sample holds tens of thousands of clones, around 90% seen once. Sequenced material: peripheral blood. Receptors originate from a man aged 55 to 69 with COVID-19, enrolled during active disease.

V gene TRBV2 combines with J gene TRBJ2-2, with D hard to call. V dropped 10 bases and J dropped 0 bases, with 18 bases sitting between them. In germline, CDR1 is SNHLY, CDR2 FYNNEI. The CDR3 is 16 amino acids. In DNA form, the CDR3 reads TGTGCCAACCCATTGCCAGAGGCGACGAACACCGGGGAGCTGTTTTTT. Its protein product is CANPLPEATNTGELFF.

The chain has TRBV11-3 and TRBJ2-3; 8 bases agree with TRBD2. Germline assignment: CDR1 SGHNT and CDR2 YENEEA. The V and J ends lost 4 bases and 5 bases, in that order; junction bases with no gene match: 5. The CDR3 runs to 14 residues. CDR3 region: CASSYGRAVDTQYF. The CDR3 DNA is TGTGCCAGCAGCTACGGGAGGGCTGTAGATACGCAGTATTTT.

V usage is TRBV19 and J usage is TRBJ1-4; 7 positions match TRBD1. There are 16 residues in the CDR3. The V segment lost 3 bases and the J segment 6 bases; nucleotides outside the gene matches: 10. Germline loops: CDR1 LNHDA, CDR2 SQIVND (reference sequence). CDR3 nucleotides: TGTGCCAGTAGTATGTATCCGGGACAGTTGGATGAAAAACTGTTTTTT. Protein product: CASSMYPGQLDEKLFF.

This chain links TRBV15 with TRBJ1-3; TRBD1 might be the D (5 bases). V was trimmed by 1 base and J by 1 base, leaving 11 bases between them. Germline assignment: CDR1 LNHNV and CDR2 YYDKDF (reference sequence). The CDR3 length is 16 residues. CDR3 coding DNA: TGTGCCACCAGCAGAGTTGGGGGAGGATCTGGAAACACCATATATTTT. It translates to CATSRVGGGSGNTIYF.

The V and J genes are TRBV5-1 and TRBJ1-4; D is uncertain. The CDR3 length is 14 residues. Germline V gene data show CDR1 as SGHRS and CDR2 as YFSETQ. Trimming removed 4 bases from V and 2 bases from J, with 9 bases in between. CDR3 in amino acids: CASSVGATNEKLFF. The CDR3, as DNA: TGCGCCAGCAGCGTTGGAGCTACTAATGAAAAACTGTTTTTT.

This clone was observed a handful of times. V usage is TRBV5-1 and J usage is TRBJ2-7, with 9 bases lining up with TRBD2. Trimming at V came to 2 bases and at J to 2 bases, leaving 5 bases not matched to a gene. The CDR3 runs to 15 residues. Germline V CDR1 and CDR2: SGHRS, YFSETQ. The CDR3 nucleotides read TGCGCCAGCAGCTTCCAGCGGGAGGCCGCCTACGAGCAGTACTTC. Amino acids: CASSFQREAAYEQYF.

The chain has TRBV2 and TRBJ2-6; TRBD1 is a possible D gene (5 bases). Per germline, CDR1 SNHLY and CDR2 FYNNEI. Trimming pared 6 bases from V and 4 bases from J, leaving 13 bases between. The CDR3 contains 15 residues. CDR3 amino acids: CASSLYGAGANVLTF. The CDR3 DNA reads TGTGCCAGCAGCCTCTATGGGGCAGGGGCCAACGTCCTGACTTTC.

The chain has TRBV18 and TRBJ1-2; TRBD1 matches 7 bases. The junction had 5 bases not matched to a gene; V was cut back by 4 bases and J by 0 bases. The germline gives CDR1 KGHSH, CDR2 LQKENI. The CDR3 totals 15 residues. CDR3 sequence reads: CASSLRDSPNYGYTF. CDR3 coding DNA: TGTGCCAGCTCACTTCGGGACAGCCCTAACTATGGCTACACCTTC.

This clone has just a few counts. This sequence joins TRBV4-2 and TRBJ2-7, with TRBD1 matching over 7 bases. V lost 1 base, J lost 0 bases, and 3 bases stayed unmatched. The length of the CDR3 is 15 residues. Germline V gives CDR1 LGHNA, CDR2 YNFKEQ. The chain's CDR3 is CASSQARDSSYEQYF. The CDR3 DNA reads as TGTGCCAGCAGCCAAGCTCGGGACAGCTCCTACGAGCAGTACTTC.

This chain joins TRBV30 and TRBJ2-3, with 7 bases matching TRBD2. The CDR3 length is 13 residues. The trim removed 2 bases at V and 8 bases at J, leaving 7 bases unmatched. CDR1 is GTSNPN and CDR2 is SVGIG in the germline V gene (reference sequence). The CDR3 here is CAWSPPGLPTQYF. The CDR3 nucleotides read TGTGCCTGGAGTCCCCCGGGACTACCTACGCAGTATTTT.

This clone has a single count. The V and J genes are TRBV24-1 and TRBJ1-2; D is unclear. V was trimmed by 5 bases and J by 8 bases, leaving 8 bases between them. CDR1 and CDR2 (germline): KGHDR, SFDVKD. The CDR3 is 11 amino acids. CDR3 bases: TGTGCCACCAGTGCCGGAGGGGGCTACACCTTC. This encodes CATSAGGGYTF.

The gene calls are TRBV19 and TRBJ1-4; 7 positions agree with TRBD1. Germline CDR1 reads LNHDA; CDR2 reads SQIVND (reference sequence). The CDR3 is 13 residues long. V was clipped by 7 bases and J by 6 bases; unmatched bases: 5. The CDR3 region has the DNA TGTGCCAGTAAGGACAGGCCGCATGAAAAACTGTTTTTT. As protein: CASKDRPHEKLFF.

V and J are TRBV7-2 and TRBJ2-1; 9 bases agree with TRBD2. There are 14 residues in the CDR3. Germline V lookup: CDR1 SGHTA, CDR2 FQGNSA. J gave up 7 bases and V 0 bases, and 1 base lay outside the gene matches. Here the CDR3 DNA reads TGTGCCAGCAGCTTAGCGACTAGCGGTAATGAGCAGTTCTTC. Protein: CASSLATSGNEQFF.

The chain joins TRBV19 to TRBJ2-3; tentatively, D is TRBD2 (5 bases). The V and J ends lost 6 bases and 0 bases respectively, with 7 bases between them. In germline, CDR1 is LNHDA, CDR2 SQIVND (reference sequence). The CDR3 runs to 13 residues. The CDR3 here is CASRRASTDTQYF. CDR3 sequence (DNA): TGTGCCAGTAGGCGGGCTAGCACAGATACGCAGTATTTT.

This chain uses TRBV6-1 with TRBJ1-5; 7 bases line up with TRBD1. The trim removed 3 bases at V and 0 bases at J, leaving 17 bases unmatched. There are 20 residues in the CDR3. CDR1 and CDR2 (germline): MNHNS, SASEGT. The chain's CDR3 is CASSELGDSGLTYSNQPQHF. CDR3 nucleotide sequence: TGTGCCAGCAGTGAGCTAGGGGACAGTGGGCTGACATATAGCAATCAGCCCCAGCATTTT.

The chain couples TRBV6-4 to TRBJ1-4, with a possible D match to TRBD1 (6 bases). This CDR3 region has 17 residues. The V gene's germline CDR1 is MRHNA and CDR2 SNTAGT. The V and J ends lost 6 bases and 4 bases respectively, with 21 bases between them. CDR3 protein: CASRESGTHIHNEKLFF. CDR3 DNA: TGTGCCAGCAGAGAATCCGGGACACATATCCATAATGAAAAACTGTTTTTT.

The gene calls are TRBV28 and TRBJ1-6, with TRBD1 as a possible D gene (5 bases). V was clipped by 3 bases and J by 0 bases, with 9 bases between them. The CDR3 sequence is 16 residues long. The germline V gene has CDR1 MDHEN and CDR2 SYDVKM. The CDR3 is CASSLRTSSYNSPLHF. CDR3 DNA sequence: TGTGCCAGCAGTTTGCGGACAAGCTCCTATAATTCACCCCTCCACTTT.

The chain couples TRBV3-1 (or the pseudogene TRBV3-2) to TRBJ1-4; TRBD1 matches 7 bases. Unmatched junction bases numbered 4, after V lost 2 bases and J lost 4 bases. There are 15 residues in the CDR3. Germline V gene lookup returns CDR1 LGHDT and CDR2 YNNKEL (reference sequence). CDR3 residues: CASSQRDSHNEKLFF. CDR3 DNA sequence: TGTGCCAGCAGCCAACGGGACAGCCATAATGAAAAACTGTTTTTT.

This chain links TRBV24-1 with TRBJ1-2, with D possibly being TRBD1 (5 bases). CDR1 KGHDR and CDR2 SFDVKD come from the germline V gene. V was trimmed by 2 bases and J by 8 bases, leaving 20 bases between them. The CDR3 covers 16 residues. The CDR3: CATSDSLRGGFGGYTF. DNA for the CDR3: TGTGCCACCAGTGATTCGCTAAGGGGAGGTTTCGGAGGCTACACCTTC.